A single sample is the source of the 19 T cell receptor beta chains below, sequenced in a study of T cell repertoires in cytomegalovirus infection. Their specific antigens are unknown. One entry per CDR3 protein results from TCRdb running MiXCR on the reads. The table has around 900,000 distinct CDR3 sequences, around a third seen once; the top ten hold 11% to 15%. The starting material was cultured CD8+ T cells from PBMCs, obtained from culture after CMV antigen stimulation. The receptors stem from a human donor in good health (CMV status not recorded). Some clones in this sample may be carry-over from other donors' samples.

The rearrangement links TRBV2 to TRBJ2-1; D ambiguous. There are 13 residues in the CDR3. V shed 7 bases and J shed 3 bases, with 10 bases lying between them. Germline-derived CDR1 and CDR2 are SNHLY and FYNNEI. This chain's CDR3 is CASIPESYNEQFF. The CDR3 DNA sequence: TGTGCCAGCATACCCGAGAGCTACAATGAGCAGTTCTTC.

The V call is TRBV19, the J call TRBJ1-1, with D possibly TRBD1 on 6 matching bases. The CDR3 runs 15 residues. Germline CDR1 and CDR2: LNHDA and SQIVND (reference sequence). V dropped 1 base and J dropped 0 bases, with 9 bases sitting between them. The CDR3 sequence: CASSIGGHLNTEAFF. The CDR3 region has the DNA TGTGCCAGTAGTATAGGGGGACATCTGAACACTGAAGCTTTCTTT.

This clonotype was counted a few times. V is TRBV12-3 or TRBV12-4 and J is TRBJ1-2; 7 nucleotides match TRBD1. This CDR3 contains 13 residues. The J segment lost 8 bases and the V segment lost 6 bases, leaving 9 bases of the junction unmatched. The CDR3 coding sequence is TGTGCCAGCAGCCTCGACAGGGTCGGGGGCTACACCTTC. This translates into CASSLDRVGGYTF.

The V and J genes are TRBV7-9 and TRBJ2-5, with D possibly matching TRBD2 (6 bases). From germline, CDR1 is SEHNR and CDR2 FQNEAQ (reference sequence). The CDR3 has 19 amino acids. V lost 2 bases and J lost 0, with 22 bases in between. The CDR3 nucleotides are TGTGCCAGCAGCTTATGGGTGCCGGGACTCAAAGCGTACCAAGAGACCCAGTACTTC. Encoded protein: CASSLWVPGLKAYQETQYF.

This sequence joins TRBV11-2 and TRBJ2-3, with 15 nucleotides matching TRBD2. CDR1 and CDR2 from the germline V gene are SGHAT and FQNNGV. There are 20 residues in the CDR3. J was trimmed by 1 base and V by 4 bases; bases with no gene match: 12. CDR3 residues: CASSSGLAGGTLRGTDTQYF. The CDR3 nucleotides are TGTGCCAGCAGCTCGGGACTAGCGGGGGGTACCTTGCGGGGCACAGATACGCAGTATTTT.

V is TRBV15 and J is TRBJ1-5, with TRBD1 matching 11 bases. This CDR3 is built from 16 residues. CDR1 and CDR2 (germline): LNHNV, YYDKDF (reference sequence). V shed 1 base and J 6 bases; nucleotides not matched to a gene: 5. The CDR3 DNA reads as TGTGCCACCAGCAGAGCTGGACAGGGGGCCGTTCAGCCCCAGCATTTT. Translating gives CATSRAGQGAVQPQHF.

This rearrangement joins TRBV14 to TRBJ2-3, with TRBD1 matching 10 bases. Germline assignment: CDR1 SGHDN and CDR2 FVKESK. The ends lost 4 bases at V and 5 bases at J; junction bases unmatched: 9. The CDR3 contains 16 residues. The CDR3 loop reads CASSPIRDRGRDTQYF. CDR3 in DNA: TGTGCCAGCAGCCCGATCCGGGACAGGGGAAGAGATACGCAGTATTTT.

This clonotype was seen many times. The genes are TRBV7-8 and TRBJ2-1, with a possible D match to TRBD1 (5 bases). Germline CDR1 reads SGHVS; CDR2 reads FQNEAQ. This CDR3 has 15 residues. Trimming removed 5 bases from V and 6 bases from J, with 17 bases in between. CDR3 amino acids: CASSPSVTGGNEQFF. Written as DNA, the CDR3 is TGTGCCAGCAGCCCATCGGTAACAGGTGGCAATGAGCAGTTCTTC.

Of note for this clonotype: A read error is likely, as this CDR3 ends without the conserved phenylalanine or tryptophan. The rearrangement links TRBV28 to TRBJ1-1, with 7 nucleotides matching TRBD1. The CDR3 has 14 residues. J was trimmed by 7 bases and V by 5 bases; bases with no gene match: 10. Germline values: CDR1 MDHEN, CDR2 SYDVKM. The DNA for the CDR3 is TGTGCCAGCAGTAGAAGACAGGGCTTAGGTGAAGCTTTCTCT. Amino acids: CASSRRQGLGEAFS.

The chain carries TRBV6-2 or TRBV6-3 and TRBJ1-5; possible D gene TRBD1, 5 bases. Germline-derived CDR1 and CDR2 are MNHEY and SVGEGT. V gave up 6 bases and J gave up 2 bases, with 20 bases separating them. CDR3 length: 17 amino acids. Written as DNA, the CDR3 is TGTGCCAGCAGGGAATCCGGGACGTGGGGCGGCAATCAGCCCCAGCATTTT. Its translation: CASRESGTWGGNQPQHF.

Turning to this clonotype: At one end, the junction sequence differs from germline, possibly due to a read error. V usage is TRBV5-1 and J usage is TRBJ2-1, with D possibly called TRBD1 or TRBD2 (5 bases each). Germline V CDR1 and CDR2: SGHRS, YFSETQ. The CDR3 contains 16 residues. The CDR3 region is CASSFTGTRSYHEQFF. As DNA, the CDR3 is TGCGCCAGCAGCTTCACCGGGACCCGCTCCTACCATGAGCAGTTCTTC.

This clonotype was picked up many times. The CDR3 DNA sequence: TGTGCCAGCAGCCTTCTAGCGGGGGGCTACGAGCAGTACTTC. This gives the protein CASSLLAGGYEQYF. The chain is built from TRBV7-6 and TRBJ2-7; 11 bases map to TRBD2. The J segment lost 3 bases and the V segment lost 5 bases, leaving 3 bases of the junction unmatched. Germline-derived CDR1 and CDR2 are SGHVS and FNYEAQ. The CDR3 consists of 14 residues.

This clonotype was found a few times. V is TRBV7-3 and J is TRBJ2-3, with 11 bases lining up with TRBD2. This CDR3 region has 16 residues. The V gene's germline CDR1 is SGHTA and CDR2 FQGTGA. V lost 4 bases, J lost 3 bases, and 6 bases stayed unmatched. The CDR3 sequence is CASSSIAGGPTDTQYF. The CDR3 bases are TGTGCCAGCAGCTCAATAGCGGGGGGGCCTACAGATACGCAGTATTTT.

J is TRBJ2-2 and V is TRBV4-1, with 9 bases identical to TRBD1. The CDR3 length is 16 residues. The V gene end was trimmed by 2 bases and the J gene end by 6 bases; junction bases not matched to a gene: 7. Germline CDR1 is MGHRA and CDR2 is YSYEKL. This chain's CDR3 is CASSQRPGQGPGELFF. As DNA, the CDR3 is TGCGCCAGCAGCCAACGACCGGGACAGGGCCCCGGGGAGCTGTTTTTT.

This clonotype was found a few times. This chain connects TRBV12-3 or TRBV12-4 to TRBJ2-1; the match to TRBD2 covers 9 bases. The CDR3 is made up of 15 amino acids. Losses at the gene ends were 5 bases for V and 6 bases for J; bases not matched to a gene: 8. The DNA of the CDR3 is TGTGCCAGCAGTCCCGGAGCGGGGGGCCTCAATGAGCAGTTCTTC. Amino acids: CASSPGAGGLNEQFF.

This clonotype was observed many times. The V call is TRBV7-8, the J call TRBJ2-2; D possibly corresponds to TRBD2 (6 bases). V was trimmed by 7 bases and J by 5 bases, leaving 14 bases between them. Germline V gives CDR1 SGHVS, CDR2 FQNEAQ. CDR3 length: 14 amino acids. DNA for the CDR3: TGTGCCAGCAAGCGGGCTTCGGATACCGGGGAGCTGTTTTTT. Translating it yields CASKRASDTGELFF.

The chain is built from TRBV25-1 and TRBJ2-5, with no clear D. The V gene's germline CDR1 is MGHDK and CDR2 SYGVNS. The CDR3 runs 12 residues. V was shortened by 4 bases and J by 4 bases, with 7 bases between the two germline ends. The CDR3 loop reads CASSGEAETQYF. Here the CDR3 DNA reads TGTGCCAGCAGTGGGGAAGCAGAGACCCAGTACTTC. Supplemented by reference TRBV25-1 and TRBJ2-5, the full variable domain reads EADIYQTPRYLVIGTGKKITLECSQTMGHDKMYWYQQDPGMELHLIHYSYGVNSTEKGDLSSESTVSRIRTEHFPLTLESARPSHTSQYLCASSGEAETQYFGPGTRLLVL.

The chain is built from TRBV4-3 and TRBJ2-1; 11 nucleotides agree with TRBD1. The CDR3 length is 15 residues. Trimming at V came to 5 bases and at J to 6 bases, leaving 6 bases not matched to a gene. Germline CDR1 is LGHNA and CDR2 is YSLEER. CDR3 in amino acids: CASSFRDRGVNEQFF. In nucleotides, the CDR3 is TGCGCCAGCAGCTTCCGGGACAGGGGGGTCAATGAGCAGTTCTTC.

CDR3 DNA: TGTGCCAGCAGCCAAGAACCCCTCGGCTTGTACAATGAGCAGTTCTTC. Protein product: CASSQEPLGLYNEQFF. This chain joins TRBV4-2 and TRBJ2-1; D is unclear. Germline CDR1 and CDR2: LGHNA and YNFKEQ. The CDR3 covers 16 residues. With 0 bases removed from V and 4 bases from J, the gap between germline ends came to 13 bases.